These 15 T cell receptor beta chains were all obtained from the same sample, sequenced in a study of shared clonotypes between healthy human individuals. Libraries were prepared by immunoSEQ multiplex PCR; TCRdb keeps only in-frame clonotypes and omits some of them. The sample lists about 960,000 clones, approximately 80% seen once, with roughly 1.5% in the top ten. Sequencing was done on a sample of memory CD4+ T cells sorted from blood. Regarding subset: CD45RA-negative fraction. Receptors originate from a man aged 18-30 years in good health.

Turning to this clone: This sample includes further DNA sequences coding for the same CDR3. The genes are TRBV7-3 and TRBJ2-3; 13 bases are shared with TRBD2. CDR3 length: 16 residues. Germline CDR1 is SGHTA and CDR2 is FQGTGA. V lost 5 bases to trimming and J lost 2 bases; unmatched junction nucleotides: 4. This CDR3 is CASSAGLAGATDTQYF. The DNA for the CDR3 is TGTGCCAGCAGCGCCGGACTAGCGGGGGCCACAGATACGCAGTATTTT.

The chain joins TRBV25-1 to TRBJ1-3; 8 nucleotides align to TRBD1. The J segment lost 6 bases and the V segment lost 9 bases, leaving 19 bases of the junction unmatched. Germline V gives CDR1 MGHDK, CDR2 SYGVNS. The CDR3 length is 17 residues. This chain's CDR3 is CARDSVGQGYVANTIYF. CDR3 sequence (DNA): TGTGCCAGAGACTCGGTAGGACAGGGTTATGTCGCAAACACCATATATTTT.

The rearrangement uses TRBV5-1 and TRBJ2-7, with D perhaps TRBD1 (5 bases). V was shortened by 6 bases and J by 3 bases, with 10 bases between the two germline ends. Germline lookup yields CDR1 SGHRS and CDR2 YFSETQ. The CDR3 totals 12 residues. This CDR3 is CASNADSYEQYF. The CDR3 region has the DNA TGCGCCAGCAACGCTGACAGCTACGAGCAGTACTTC.

The rearrangement joins TRBV9 to TRBJ1-1, with D uncertain. The CDR3 consists of 12 residues. Germline CDR1 and CDR2: SGDLS and YYNGEE. V gave up 3 bases and J gave up 11 bases, with 14 bases separating them. The CDR3 here is CASSDYTGRAFF. CDR3 DNA sequence: TGTGCCAGCAGCGATTACACGGGTCGGGCTTTCTTT. Looking up the rest from reference TRBV9 and TRBJ1-1 gives the full variable domain: DSGVTQTPKHLITATGQRVTLRCSPRSGDLSVYWYQQSLDQGLQFLIQYYNGEERAKGNILERFSAQQFPDLHSELNLSSLELGDSALYFCASSDYTGRAFFGQGTRLTVV.

The J gene is TRBJ2-7, the V gene TRBV5-6; D not resolved. V lost 0 bases, J lost 0 bases, and 10 bases lay in between. The CDR3 runs 15 residues. The V gene's germline CDR1 is SGHDT and CDR2 YYEEEE. CDR3 in DNA: TGTGCCAGCAGCTTGGGGCCGGAGAGCTCCTACGAGCAGTACTTC. Translating it yields CASSLGPESSYEQYF. The full variable domain, its missing parts supplied by reference TRBV5-6 and TRBJ2-7, is DAGVTQSPTHLIKTRGQQVTLRCSPKSGHDTVSWYQQALGQGPQFIFQYYEEEERQRGNFPDRFSGHQFPNYSSELNVNALLLGDSALYLCASSLGPESSYEQYFGPGTRLTVT.

V usage is TRBV5-1 and J usage is TRBJ2-7; a weak D match, TRBD1 (6 bases). CDR3 length: 14 amino acids. Germline V gives CDR1 SGHRS, CDR2 YFSETQ. V was shortened by 0 bases and J by 5 bases, with 12 bases between the two germline ends. The CDR3 DNA follows: TGCGCCAGCAGCTTGGAGAGGGCAGGGGACGAGCAGTACTTC. Translated, it gives CASSLERAGDEQYF.

There are many counts of this clone. V gene TRBV5-1 combines with J gene TRBJ1-1; D gene ambiguous. This CDR3 spans 14 amino acids. Per germline, CDR1 SGHRS and CDR2 YFSETQ. V lost 1 base to trimming and J lost 4 bases, with 11 bases between them. CDR3 bases: TGCGCCAGCAGCTTGAAAAGAGAGGGCACTGAAGCTTTCTTT. It translates to CASSLKREGTEAFF.

The rearrangement uses TRBV11-2 and TRBJ2-5, with D unresolved. CDR1 SGHAT and CDR2 FQNNGV come from the germline V gene. CDR3 size: 18 residues. V lost 1 base and J lost 5, with 23 bases in between. CDR3 residues: CASSLVEVQEGLRETQYF. The CDR3 DNA sequence: TGTGCCAGCAGCTTAGTAGAGGTACAAGAAGGTTTAAGGGAGACCCAGTACTTC.

The chain carries TRBV7-9 and TRBJ2-7; 12 nucleotides match TRBD1. Germline values: CDR1 SEHNR, CDR2 FQNEAQ (reference sequence). V was clipped by 4 bases and J by 7 bases; unmatched bases: 11. The CDR3 is made up of 16 amino acids. The chain's CDR3 is CASSSGPGQGAWEQYF. DNA for the CDR3: TGTGCCAGCAGCTCGGGACCGGGACAGGGGGCTTGGGAGCAGTACTTC.

This clone was detected ten times or more. This CDR3 is CASSGGQGADEQYF. In nucleotides, the CDR3 is TGTGCCAGCAGTGGGGGACAGGGGGCCGACGAGCAGTACTTC. The V gene is TRBV6-5, the J gene TRBJ2-7; TRBD1 agrees at 12 bases. After removal of 5 bases from V and 5 bases from J, the junction contained 4 bases not matched to a gene. This CDR3 comprises 14 residues. CDR1 is MNHEY, CDR2 SVGAGI, per germline.

The V gene is TRBV5-1, the J gene TRBJ1-1, with 10 bases identical to TRBD1. Unmatched junction bases numbered 6, after V lost 4 bases and J lost 6 bases. Per the germline V gene, CDR1 is SGHRS and CDR2 is YFSETQ. There are 14 residues in the CDR3. The CDR3 region has the DNA TGCGCCAGCAGCAGGACAGGGGGGTCCCCTGAAGCTTTCTTT. Translating it yields CASSRTGGSPEAFF.

The chain uses TRBV28 and TRBJ2-6, with 9 positions matching TRBD1. CDR3 length: 18 amino acids. The germline CDR1 and CDR2 sequences are MDHEN and SYDVKM. Trimming at V came to 4 bases and at J to 3 bases, leaving 10 bases not matched to a gene. The CDR3 region is CASSSQGALGFGANVLTF. The CDR3, as DNA: TGTGCCAGCAGTTCACAGGGGGCGCTAGGGTTTGGGGCCAACGTCCTGACTTTC.

This clone appeared a few times. The V and J genes are TRBV18 and TRBJ2-3; D unresolved. This CDR3 has 13 residues. Germline assignment: CDR1 KGHSH and CDR2 LQKENI. With 2 bases removed from V and 1 base from J, the gap between germline ends came to 4 bases. In DNA form, the CDR3 reads TGTGCCAGCTCACCAGGACGCACAGATACGCAGTATTTT. Residues: CASSPGRTDTQYF. The full variable domain, in which reference TRBV18 and TRBJ2-3 provide the parts outside the CDR3, is NAGVMQNPRHLVRRRGQEARLRCSPMKGHSHVYWYRQLPEEGLKFMVYLQKENIIDESGMPKERFSAEFPKEGPSILRIQQVVRGDSAAYFCASSPGRTDTQYFGPGTRLTVL.

The V gene is TRBV18, the J gene TRBJ2-3; 8 bases line up with TRBD2. The junction had 3 bases not matched to a gene; V was cut back by 1 base and J by 0 bases. Germline-derived CDR1 and CDR2 are KGHSH and LQKENI. The CDR3 totals 16 residues. The CDR3 spells CASSPLAGPSTDTQYF. As DNA, the CDR3 is TGTGCCAGCTCACCACTAGCGGGACCGAGCACAGATACGCAGTATTTT. The full variable domain, its missing parts supplied by reference TRBV18 and TRBJ2-3, is NAGVMQNPRHLVRRRGQEARLRCSPMKGHSHVYWYRQLPEEGLKFMVYLQKENIIDESGMPKERFSAEFPKEGPSILRIQQVVRGDSAAYFCASSPLAGPSTDTQYFGPGTRLTVL.

The J gene is TRBJ2-5, the V gene TRBV10-3, with 11 bases identical to TRBD2. The V gene end was trimmed by 7 bases and the J gene end by 7 bases; junction bases not matched to a gene: 5. From germline, CDR1 is ENHRY and CDR2 SYGVKD. The CDR3 spans 13 residues. The CDR3 spells CAINSGRAGTQYF. The CDR3, as DNA: TGTGCCATCAATAGCGGGAGGGCAGGGACCCAGTACTTC.